A single sample is the source of the 31 T cell receptor beta chains below, sequenced in a study of shared clonotypes between healthy human individuals. Naive CD8 cells lacked CD45RO and underwent positive selection for CCR7, leaving out terminally differentiated effector memory CD45RA+ cells. The assay was immunoSEQ multiplex PCR, and TCRdb's table has in-frame clones only and misses some. This sample has roughly 2.1 million clones, with around 93% found just once. The specimen was naive CD8+ T cells from PBMCs. These receptors came from a man between 18 and 29 years old in good health. Some clones in this sample may be carry-over from other donors' samples.

This clone was seen just once. This chain uses TRBV6-5 with TRBJ2-7; 11 bases match TRBD1. The trim removed 6 bases at V and 6 bases at J, leaving 4 bases unmatched. The CDR3 is 13 residues long. Germline CDR1 and CDR2: MNHEY and SVGAGI. The CDR3 region is CASRRDRGSEQYF. The CDR3 DNA sequence: TGTGCCAGCAGGCGGGACAGGGGGTCCGAGCAGTACTTC.

As for this clone: Within the sample, other DNA sequences also encode this same CDR3. The CDR3 sequence: CASSFRGAYEQYF. CDR3 coding DNA: TGTGCCAGCAGCTTCAGGGGAGCCTACGAGCAGTACTTC. V gene TRBV5-6 combines with J gene TRBJ2-7; TRBD1 is a possible D gene (6 bases). The CDR3 runs 13 residues. Germline V gives CDR1 SGHDT, CDR2 YYEEEE. V was shortened by 2 bases and J by 2 bases, with 8 bases between the two germline ends.

The chain joins TRBV7-3 to TRBJ2-7; D tentatively reads TRBD1 or TRBD2 (5 bases each). The CDR3 sequence is 13 residues long. The germline V and J ends were trimmed by 5 bases and 9 bases, with 17 bases remaining between them. Germline V lookup: CDR1 SGHTA, CDR2 FQGTGA. The CDR3 here is CASSPGPIYGQYF. CDR3 in DNA: TGTGCCAGCAGCCCGGGACCGATATATGGGCAGTACTTC.

As concerns this clone: Other DNA sequences within the sample encode an identical CDR3. The chain joins TRBV5-6 to TRBJ2-5; either TRBD1 or TRBD2 may supply D (5 bases each). Trimming took 0 bases from V and 5 from J, leaving 8 bases between them. The germline CDR1 and CDR2 sequences are SGHDT and YYEEEE. This CDR3 is 13 amino acids long. The CDR3 reads CASSLGDGETQYF. The CDR3 nucleotides read TGTGCCAGCAGCTTGGGGGACGGGGAGACCCAGTACTTC.

The chain has TRBV28 and TRBJ2-1; D is perhaps TRBD1 or TRBD2 (5 bases each). The CDR3 sequence is 14 residues long. The germline V and J ends were trimmed by 8 bases and 0 bases, with 11 bases remaining between them. Germline assignment: CDR1 MDHEN and CDR2 SYDVKM. CDR3 protein: CASFGTDSYNEQFF. The CDR3 DNA reads as TGTGCCAGCTTTGGGACCGACTCCTACAATGAGCAGTTCTTC.

Only one count was recorded for this clone. The chain is built from TRBV9 and TRBJ2-5; 9 bases agree with TRBD1. The V and J ends lost 3 bases and 5 bases, in that order; junction bases with no gene match: 8. Germline CDR1 and CDR2: SGDLS and YYNGEE. The CDR3 sequence is 15 residues long. CDR3 residues: CASSAGTGSGETQYF. The CDR3, as DNA: TGTGCCAGCAGCGCCGGGACAGGGTCGGGGGAGACCCAGTACTTC.

The gene calls are TRBV27 and TRBJ2-7; D is possibly TRBD2 (7 bases). V was shortened by 6 bases and J by 2 bases, with 17 bases between the two germline ends. CDR1 MNHEY and CDR2 SMNVEV come from the germline V gene (reference sequence). This CDR3 spans 15 amino acids. The DNA of the CDR3 is TGTGCCAGCAGCCCCCGGGGGGAGGGGGCCTACGAGCAGTACTTC. Encoded protein: CASSPRGEGAYEQYF.

The rearrangement joins TRBV7-9 to TRBJ1-2; D gene ambiguous. This CDR3 contains 12 residues. Germline-derived CDR1 and CDR2 are SEHNR and FQNEAQ (reference sequence). The V end lost 6 bases, the J end lost 0 bases, and 5 bases lay between the germline ends. The CDR3 sequence: CASRQSNYGYTF. CDR3 nucleotide sequence: TGTGCCAGCAGGCAGTCTAACTATGGCTACACCTTC.

The DNA for the CDR3 is TGTGCCAGTAGTACCGGGTCGTCGGGCACTGAAGCTTTCTTT. Amino acid sequence: CASSTGSSGTEAFF. This chain links TRBV19 with TRBJ1-1; D unresolved. CDR3 length: 14 residues. Trimming took off 4 bases at V and 4 bases at J, with 13 bases between the two ends. CDR1 is LNHDA and CDR2 is SQIVND in the germline V gene (reference sequence).

V is TRBV29-1 and J is TRBJ2-1; D is possibly TRBD1 (6 bases). CDR3 length equals 12 residues. Trimming took 7 bases from V and 6 from J, leaving 13 bases between them. Germline loops: CDR1 SQVTM, CDR2 ANQGSEA. CDR3 region: CSGDTGGNEQFF. In DNA, the CDR3 is TGCAGCGGGGACACAGGAGGCAATGAGCAGTTCTTC.

This clone was seen a handful of times. V is TRBV30 and J is TRBJ1-1, with D perhaps TRBD1 (6 bases). V was trimmed by 3 bases and J by 6 bases, leaving 14 bases between them. CDR1 and CDR2 (germline): GTSNPN, SVGIG (reference sequence). The CDR3 extends over 13 amino acids. CDR3 residues: CAWRSLGGPEAFF. The DNA for the CDR3 is TGTGCCTGGAGATCTCTCGGGGGGCCTGAAGCTTTCTTT.

The chain couples TRBV18 to TRBJ2-1, with a weak D call TRBD1 (6 bases). The V end was cut by 3 bases, the J end by 2 bases, with 11 bases between. Germline CDR1 is KGHSH and CDR2 is LQKENI. This CDR3 region has 15 residues. CDR3 DNA: TGTGCCAGCTCACCCTCCCCAGGGGCCTACAATGAGCAGTTCTTC. Protein sequence: CASSPSPGAYNEQFF. Together with reference TRBV18 and TRBJ2-1, the CDR3 gives the full variable domain: NAGVMQNPRHLVRRRGQEARLRCSPMKGHSHVYWYRQLPEEGLKFMVYLQKENIIDESGMPKERFSAEFPKEGPSILRIQQVVRGDSAAYFCASSPSPGAYNEQFFGPGTRLTVL.

In DNA, the CDR3 is TGTGCCAGCGGGAGGGTGTGGGGGGAGCAGTACTTC. Its translation is CASGRVWGEQYF. The chain is built from TRBV6-5 and TRBJ2-7; TRBD2 matches 7 bases. CDR1 and CDR2 from the germline V gene are MNHEY and SVGAGI. This CDR3 region has 12 residues. V dropped 8 bases and J dropped 7; count of bases not matched to a gene: 8.

The chain employs TRBV9 and TRBJ2-3; 11 nucleotides agree with TRBD2. J was trimmed by 0 bases and V by 2 bases; bases with no gene match: 5. The length of the CDR3 is 17 residues. Germline CDR1 SGDLS, CDR2 YYNGEE. The CDR3 DNA follows: TGTGCCAGCAGCGTGGATAGGACTAGCGGGAGCACAGATACGCAGTATTTT. Protein product: CASSVDRTSGSTDTQYF.

V gene TRBV29-1 combines with J gene TRBJ2-2, with TRBD2 matching 8 bases. The V gene's germline CDR1 is SQVTM and CDR2 ANQGSEA. V was clipped by 3 bases and J by 6 bases; unmatched bases: 6. There are 14 residues in the CDR3. Here the CDR3 reads CSVEVTSVAGELFF. In DNA form, the CDR3 reads TGCAGCGTTGAGGTGACTAGCGTGGCCGGGGAGCTGTTTTTT.

This chain links TRBV4-1 with TRBJ2-4, with a possible D match to TRBD2 (5 bases). Trimming left V 4 bases short and J 7 bases short, with 11 bases between. CDR1 MGHRA and CDR2 YSYEKL come from the germline V gene. The CDR3 is made up of 13 amino acids. The CDR3 nucleotides read TGCGCCAGCAGCCCAGCCGGCGGGAACATTCAGTACTTC. Amino acids: CASSPAGGNIQYF.

This chain connects TRBV11-2 to TRBJ2-7, with 8 bases identical to TRBD2. This CDR3 is 14 amino acids long. V shed 3 bases, J shed 9 bases, and the junction held 10 bases outside the gene matches. Germline loops: CDR1 SGHAT, CDR2 FQNNGV. The CDR3 bases are TGTGCCAGCAGCTTGGGACTAGGGACCGCCGGGCAGTACTTC. Translation: CASSLGLGTAGQYF.

J is TRBJ1-5 and V is TRBV7-8, with TRBD1 matching 10 bases. The V segment lost 6 bases and the J segment 7 bases; nucleotides outside the gene matches: 9. CDR1 SGHVS and CDR2 FQNEAQ come from the germline V gene. The CDR3 extends over 15 amino acids. CDR3 in DNA: TGTGCCAGCAGTGCACCCGGGACAGGGGTACAGCCCCAGCATTTT. As protein: CASSAPGTGVQPQHF.

CDR3 amino acids: CASSYRTDYEQYF. CDR3 DNA sequence: TGTGCCAGCAGTTATAGAACTGACTACGAGCAGTACTTC. J is TRBJ2-7 and V is TRBV27; the D is unclear. The V gene lost 4 bases and the J gene lost 3 bases, with 10 bases spanning the gap. The CDR3 consists of 13 residues. Germline CDR1 and CDR2: MNHEY and SMNVEV (reference sequence).

The rearrangement joins TRBV4-3 to TRBJ2-2, with 14 bases that match TRBD2. Trimming removed 0 bases from V and 4 bases from J; junction bases left unmatched: 4. The CDR3 runs 18 residues. CDR1 and CDR2 (germline): LGHNA, YSLEER. DNA of the CDR3: TGCGCCAGCAGCCAAGAGGGACTAGCGGGAGAGGCCACCGGGGAGCTGTTTTTT. It specifies CASSQEGLAGEATGELFF.

V is TRBV13 and J is TRBJ2-7, with TRBD1 identical over 12 bases. V trimming: 6 bases; J trimming: 7 bases; junction bases outside the gene matches: 13. Germline CDR1 and CDR2: PRHDT and FYEKMQ (reference sequence). CDR3 length: 16 residues. The CDR3: CASSPTGTGGGGEQYF. The CDR3 bases are TGTGCCAGCAGTCCGACCGGGACAGGGGGCGGAGGGGAGCAGTACTTC.

The V gene is TRBV27, the J gene TRBJ2-5; maybe TRBD2 (7 bases). The V end lost 1 base, the J end lost 5 bases, and 11 bases lay between the germline ends. In germline, CDR1 is MNHEY, CDR2 SMNVEV (reference sequence). CDR3 size: 14 residues. Written as DNA, the CDR3 is TGTGCCAGCAGTTTATGGGGGGGCGTGGAGACCCAGTACTTC. Protein sequence: CASSLWGGVETQYF.

This clone was seen a few times. Different DNA sequences within this sample yield the same CDR3. The chain combines TRBV19 with TRBJ1-1, with D perhaps TRBD1 (5 bases). In germline, CDR1 is LNHDA, CDR2 SQIVND (reference sequence). There are 12 residues in the CDR3. Trimming took off 1 base at V and 11 bases at J, with 11 bases between the two ends. The CDR3 bases are TGTGCCAGTAGTATAGGGTCGACAGAGGCTTTCTTT. Translated: CASSIGSTEAFF.

The V call is TRBV4-1, the J call TRBJ2-6, with 9 bases lining up with TRBD2. Germline-derived CDR1 and CDR2 are MGHRA and YSYEKL. J gave up 0 bases and V 3 bases, and 12 bases lay outside the gene matches. The CDR3 sequence is 20 residues long. The CDR3 DNA follows: TGCGCCAGCAGCCACAAACCTGGGACTAGCCTGGACTCTGGGGCCAACGTCCTGACTTTC. This encodes CASSHKPGTSLDSGANVLTF.

This clone came up once. The V call is TRBV6-4, the J call TRBJ1-1, with 9 positions matching TRBD1. The CDR3 contains 14 residues. Germline trimming cut 8 bases from V and 3 bases from J; bases unmatched to any gene: 7. Germline CDR1 is MRHNA and CDR2 is SNTAGT. This chain's CDR3 is CASRDRDRDTEAFF. The CDR3 region has the DNA TGTGCCAGCCGCGACCGGGACAGGGACACTGAAGCTTTCTTT.

The chain is built from TRBV9 and TRBJ2-1, with D possibly matching TRBD2 (6 bases). The CDR3 runs to 14 residues. V was trimmed by 4 bases and J by 8 bases, leaving 16 bases between them. Germline V gene sequence: CDR1 SGDLS, CDR2 YYNGEE. The CDR3 loop reads CASSPRDSSYEQFF. As DNA, the CDR3 is TGTGCCAGCAGCCCCCGGGACTCCTCATATGAGCAGTTCTTC.

The chain carries TRBV7-9 and TRBJ2-1; TRBD2 matches 8 bases. V was clipped by 3 bases and J by 2 bases; unmatched bases: 12. Germline-derived CDR1 and CDR2 are SEHNR and FQNEAQ (reference sequence). This CDR3 is 18 amino acids long. The CDR3, as DNA: TGTGCCAGCAGCTTCAAGCGGACCGGGACTAGTCCCTACAATGAGCAGTTCTTC. The encoded protein is CASSFKRTGTSPYNEQFF.

V is TRBV29-1 and J is TRBJ2-1; 10 bases line up with TRBD2. CDR1 and CDR2 from the germline V gene are SQVTM and ANQGSEA. The CDR3 is made up of 16 amino acids. Trimming removed 0 bases from V and 6 bases from J; junction bases left unmatched: 8. The chain's CDR3 is CSVEDSASGSINEQFF. In nucleotides, the CDR3 is TGCAGCGTTGAAGACTCGGCTAGCGGGAGTATCAATGAGCAGTTCTTC.

This clone was recorded once. The rearrangement uses TRBV16 and TRBJ2-7; TRBD1 matches at 9 bases. Trimming removed 3 bases from V and 2 bases from J; junction bases left unmatched: 5. Germline lookup yields CDR1 KGHSY and CDR2 FQNENV. The length of the CDR3 is 15 residues. This chain's CDR3 is CASSHSGQGAYEQYF. In DNA, the CDR3 is TGTGCCAGCAGCCACTCGGGACAGGGAGCCTACGAGCAGTACTTC.

This chain links TRBV11-2 with TRBJ2-3, with D uncertain. CDR3 length equals 11 residues. Germline loops: CDR1 SGHAT, CDR2 FQNNGV. The germline V and J ends were trimmed by 4 bases and 8 bases, with 7 bases remaining between them. The CDR3 region is CASSSLVTQYF. The CDR3 DNA sequence: TGTGCCAGCAGCTCCCTCGTTACGCAGTATTTT.

The chain is built from TRBV7-8 and TRBJ2-7, with D tentatively TRBD2 (6 bases). V gave up 4 bases and J gave up 3 bases, with 13 bases separating them. CDR3 length: 14 amino acids. CDR1 is SGHVS and CDR2 is FQNEAQ in the germline V gene. In DNA form, the CDR3 reads TGTGCCAGCAGCTCAGGGAGGATGGTCTACGAGCAGTACTTC. This translates into CASSSGRMVYEQYF. The full variable domain, its missing parts supplied by reference TRBV7-8 and TRBJ2-7, is GAGVSQSPRYKVAKRGQDVALRCDPISGHVSLFWYQQALGQGPEFLTYFQNEAQLDKSGLPSDRFFAERPEGSVSTLKIQRTQQEDSAVYLCASSSGRMVYEQYFGPGTRLTVT.